This T cell receptor beta chain was recovered during a study of cytomegalovirus exposure and HLA in healthy donors (dated by TCRdb to the late 2010s). Turning to the overall study: According to an earlier analysis of 550 to 750 of the donors, 150 million to 200 million T cells yielded roughly 100 million unique TCR beta sequences and approximately 300 Gb of sequence data. Roughly 320 gigabases of sequencing data and around 80 million unique TCR sequences made up an early release that covered 500 to 700 HLA-typed donors. Because of strong linkage in the cohort, five DR-DQ haplotypes were treated as single units for association and clustering. Alongside the repertoire data, information on donor age, sex, ethnicity and CMV serostatus was compiled. The study used immunosequencing to profile the T cell repertoires of around 600 subjects and linked those repertoires to cytomegalovirus serostatus. To predict cytomegalovirus infection status, the study brought together high-throughput TCR immunosequencing, statistical association of individual TCRs with disease status, and machine learning. In addition to the first cohort of 666 subjects, a separate validation cohort of 100 to 150 different subjects was used. The number of typed donors differed by locus: 629-630 for A, B, C, DRB1 and DQB1; 500 to 550 for DQA1; some 590 for DPA1; and around 450 for DPB1. In the later analysis, no new phenotypic data were used to find candidate immune exposures; instead, reliance was placed on TCR beta sequences and their occurrence across donors. The study aimed to test whether cataloging public T cell receptors could reveal signatures of past pathogen exposure. Of the roughly 400 genotyped donors, over 70% fell in the genetic ancestry cluster associated with self-reported Caucasian donors. To decide whether each TCR beta V gene segment behaved as functional or pseudogenic, an earlier analysis of fewer than 750 of the donors relied on high-throughput TCR beta sequencing. Among roughly 400 genotyped donors of the cohort, an average of roughly 240,000 unique TCR beta nucleotide sequences were sequenced per donor, around a sixth of them non-productive. Every repertoire in the discovery cohort had been generated on one and the same sequencing platform. To study patterns of TCR occurrence, a later analysis re-analyzed previously published TCR beta repertoires from around 670 donors and added high-resolution HLA genotyping. A later genetic analysis used genome-wide SNP genotypes for about three fifths of the 666 donors, treating that subset as a discovery cohort. Class I and class II HLA loci were covered by the typing at four-digit resolution.

In total, roughly 670 healthy bone marrow donors made up the cohort. At the time of sampling, every cohort member was nominally healthy, though immune exposures that went unrecorded were likely present. The donor tested CMV seronegative, placing the donor among the 350 to 400 seronegative members of the cohort. Every donor gave a peripheral blood sample, and the peripheral blood mononuclear cells from that sample were used for TCR beta sequencing. Genomic DNA was extracted from the blood cell samples with the Qiagen DNeasy Blood Extraction Kit. Via the germline V gene, CDR1 is SGHAT and CDR2 FQNNGV. V has 5 bases trimmed and J has 6 bases trimmed; junction bases matching no gene number 8. CDR3 length: 14 amino acids, cysteine to phenylalanine. CDR3 DNA only is kept here, 42 bases in frame from base 1. Points the paper makes about the study in general: A later analysis found that TCR association rates varied across HLA loci, with DRB1 alleles showing the most associated TCRs and HLA-C alleles the fewest. Presence/absence analyses assumed roughly uniform sequencing depth across donors, an assumption that may not hold. When HLA alleles, especially DR and DQ, strongly co-occurred, TCR associations were difficult to assign to individual alleles. Broadly in line with IMGT annotations, most TCR beta V segments showed up in productive rearrangements about 87% or about 30% of the time in an earlier analysis of 587 of the donors. Compared with equally common non-associated chains, HLA-associated TCR beta chains in a later analysis were more clonally expanded and had lower generation probabilities. Most TCR sequences were observed very rarely across donors, whereas some public TCRs were present in many individuals. A cluster of highly shared sequence variants was judged likely to be a technical artifact of the sequencing pipeline. Linkage disequilibrium might explain the correlated functional status among segregating V segments, but an unknown experimental factor could not be excluded. In a later analysis, most CMV-associated TCR beta chains were found to appear HLA-restricted, with HLA associations seemingly driven largely by CMV exposure. Because HLA typing was unavailable for some donors at each locus, only the typed subset was used in association tests. A later analysis associated around 16,000 TCR beta sequences with specific HLA alleles at a false discovery rate of 0.05. The study gave a list of about 160 TCR beta chains associated with cytomegalovirus. Some IMGT-functional V segments, including TRBV6-2 and TRBV6-3, could not be told apart with the 87-base-pair reads, so those segments were excluded. Roughly 15 rarely observed V segments, including chromosome 9 orphons, were excluded from the earlier analysis of some 590 of the donors because counts were too low. A further reported finding was that TCR beta sequences accurately predicted the HLA-A and HLA-B alleles for most subjects in the first cohort. In vitro tests confirmed that a few of the cytomegalovirus-associated TCR beta chains recognize cytomegalovirus antigens. It was suggested by the authors that the approach could potentially be generalized to other disease states and immunological phenotypes. Several of the top co-occurrence clusters appeared to be linked to parvovirus B19, influenza, CMV and Epstein-Barr virus, according to a later analysis. The classifier was reported to diagnose cytomegalovirus status with high specificity and sensitivity in both the original and validation cohorts. An association between a missense DCLRE1C variant and V-gene and J-gene trimming of TCR beta chains was found in a later genetic analysis and replicated in an independent cohort. In this cohort, only TCR beta chains were sequenced, and detectable features were limited by the absence of alpha or paired-chain data. CMV serostatus was the only immune exposure information available for the cohort. In a later genetic analysis, fewer N-insertions in productive TCRs were reported among donors in an Asian-associated ancestry cluster than the roughly 710-donor mean.

Receptors were amplified or captured by the immunoSEQ multiplex PCR assay. The multiplex PCR relied on a mix of 60 forward primers for TCR Vbeta segments and 13 reverse primers for TCR Jbeta segments. Amplification of the CDR3 region of rearranged TCR beta genes was performed with a multiplex PCR assay on genomic DNA. Amplified TCR beta libraries were sequenced as 87-base-pair reads on the Illumina HiSeq System. As for how the authors treated the data: Across the 666 repertoires, a later analysis counted 80 million or so unique TCR beta chains, roughly 11 million of which were shared by at least two donors. A nearest-neighbor algorithm error-corrected the raw reads and collapsed the reads into unique sequences, merging closely related sequences to remove PCR and sequencing errors. V, D and J gene segments were assigned by aligning CDR3 sequences to IMGT reference sequences. Each retained sequence needed at least a six-nucleotide match to both a V gene segment and a J gene segment. Rearrangements were called productive when the CDR3 lacked stop codons and stayed in frame with V and J; all others were non-productive. CDR3 was defined according to IMGT convention as the region running from the second conserved V-encoded cysteine to the conserved J-encoded phenylalanine. The earlier analysis of a few hundred of the donors excluded any sequence lacking an unambiguous match to a single V gene segment. An earlier analysis of over 450 of the donors classified V segments as functional when productive rearrangements were above 56.7% and as segregating when the standard deviation between donors was above 5%. A statistical classification framework was built to diagnose cytomegalovirus status from the catalog of TCR beta chain sequences. A later analysis assigned V and J genes by comparing TCR nucleotide sequences with IMGT/GENE-DB human TR gene sequences. The TCRdist pipeline was used in a later analysis to assign CDR3 sequences and most-parsimonious VDJ recombination scenarios. In a later analysis, each TCR beta chain was defined by its CDR3 amino acid sequence together with its V-gene family, and reads lacking a unique V-gene family were excluded. To address suspected cross-contamination and a sequencing artifact, a later analysis removed 550 to 750 highly shared, low-generation-probability nucleotide sequences. For each public chain, a later analysis derived a clonal expansion index from normalized ranks of inferred template counts within each repertoire. In a later analysis, generation probabilities were computed using a VDJ recombination model fitted to out-of-frame rearrangements, and the results were checked against IGoR. In a later analysis, TCR-TCR, TCR-HLA and TCR-CMV co-occurrence was scored with hypergeometric tests, and a repertoire-size bias correction was applied to TCR pairs. To estimate false discovery rates, a later analysis permuted the HLA or CMV assignments 20 times. A later analysis grouped co-occurring TCRs with DBSCAN, adding TCRdist sequence similarity when clustering within HLA-allele-positive subsets. Co-occurrence clustering excluded repertoires with fewer than 30,000 or more than 120,000 public chains, plus five with anomalous nucleotide sharing. TCRdb carries this immuneACCESS record with in-frame sequences only. Its versions omit some clonotypes, under half of them owing to an unresolved V gene in the studies checked, with the rest unexplained. Clone size and the V and J calls come from that table; the DNA yielded D and trimming. The sample table records over 200,000 clones; 70% to 85% of these occur just once. The top ten hold more than 0.5% of the sample.

This clone was recorded a few times. Which antigen it targets is not known. No base-level quality is on record; no much larger clone is a single base apart. This TCR was recovered from a woman between 40 and 50 years old in good health and CMV-seronegative. This chain joins TRBV11-2 to TRBJ1-2, with 8 central nucleotides matching TRBD1. Specimen: PBMCs. The DNA sequence is given as TGTGCCAGCAGCCCTTTAGACAGGGGTGATGGCTACACCTTC. It encodes CASSPLDRGDGYTF.